The 20 T cell receptor beta chains below come from one sample, sequenced in a study of cytomegalovirus exposure and HLA in healthy donors. The assay was immunoSEQ multiplex PCR, and TCRdb's table has in-frame clones only and misses some. This sample has 110,000 or so clones, with about 91% found just once. Source material: PBMCs. These receptors all come from a man aged 18 to 29 in good health and CMV-seronegative.

The rearrangement uses TRBV19 and TRBJ1-2, with 7 bases aligning to TRBD1. The V and J ends lost 6 bases and 0 bases, in that order; junction bases with no gene match: 10. The CDR3 runs to 16 residues. The germline gives CDR1 LNHDA, CDR2 SQIVND (reference sequence). This chain's CDR3 is CASSRALTGTNYGYTF. DNA of the CDR3: TGTGCCAGTAGCCGAGCTTTGACAGGGACTAACTATGGCTACACCTTC.

This rearrangement joins TRBV11-2 to TRBJ2-6, with D unclear. With 3 bases removed from V and 1 base from J, the gap between germline ends came to 4 bases. CDR1 and CDR2 from the germline V gene are SGHAT and FQNNGV. The CDR3 runs 14 residues. The CDR3 reads CASSFNSGANVLTF. The CDR3 DNA is TGTGCCAGCAGCTTCAATTCTGGGGCCAACGTCCTGACTTTC.

The chain is built from TRBV2 and TRBJ1-1, with TRBD1 as a possible D gene (5 bases). Trimming pared 5 bases from V and 1 base from J, leaving 17 bases between. Per the germline V gene, CDR1 is SNHLY and CDR2 is FYNNEI. The CDR3 is 16 residues long. The CDR3 is CASSKEFYRKNTEAFF. CDR3 DNA sequence: TGTGCCAGCAGTAAAGAGTTTTACAGGAAGAACACTGAAGCTTTCTTT.

The chain is built from TRBV7-7 and TRBJ2-1; 12 nucleotides match TRBD2. Trimming at V came to 5 bases and at J to 8 bases, leaving 7 bases not matched to a gene. The CDR3 runs 15 residues. Germline V gene sequence: CDR1 SSHAT, CDR2 FNYEAQ (reference sequence). CDR3 residues: CASSPLAGGRYEQFF. CDR3 bases: TGTGCCAGCAGCCCACTAGCGGGGGGCAGGTATGAGCAGTTCTTC. Supplemented by reference TRBV7-7 and TRBJ2-1, the full variable domain reads GAGVSQSPRYKVTKRGQDVTLRCDPISSHATLYWYQQALGQGPEFLTYFNYEAQPDKSGLPSDRFSAERPEGSISTLTIQRTEQRDSAMYRCASSPLAGGRYEQFFGPGTRLTVL.

The chain links TRBV2 to TRBJ1-1; TRBD1 matches 8 bases. Germline CDR1 reads SNHLY; CDR2 reads FYNNEI. V was clipped by 6 bases and J by 5 bases; unmatched bases: 11. This CDR3 contains 15 residues. The CDR3, as DNA: TGTGCCAGCAGCGCTCAGGGGGCAAGAGGAACTGAAGCTTTCTTT. This encodes CASSAQGARGTEAFF.

The rearrangement uses TRBV4-2 and TRBJ2-3; 7 bases map to TRBD2. The germline V gene has CDR1 LGHNA and CDR2 YNFKEQ. CDR3 length: 16 residues. V was pared by 1 base and J by 3 bases, with 7 bases of the junction left unmatched. Here the CDR3 reads CASSQVGRAGTDTQYF. CDR3 DNA: TGTGCCAGCAGCCAAGTCGGCCGAGCGGGAACAGATACGCAGTATTTT.

The chain has TRBV14 and TRBJ2-1, with D perhaps matching TRBD2 (5 bases). Per the germline V gene, CDR1 is SGHDN and CDR2 is FVKESK. V lost 6 bases, J lost 10 bases, and 10 bases lay in between. The CDR3 loop spans 11 amino acids. CDR3 DNA sequence: TGTGCCAGCAGTCGGACTGGAGAGCAGTTCTTC. Translating gives CASSRTGEQFF.

The rearrangement uses TRBV5-1 and TRBJ2-1; 10 bases agree with TRBD2. CDR1 and CDR2 (germline): SGHRS, YFSETQ. Losses at the gene ends were 5 bases for V and 2 bases for J; bases not matched to a gene: 7. This CDR3 has 16 residues. CDR3 in amino acids: CASSIGLAETYNEQFF. For the CDR3, the DNA is TGCGCCAGCAGTATTGGACTAGCGGAGACCTACAATGAGCAGTTCTTC.

The chain links TRBV15 to TRBJ1-2; D uncertain. This CDR3 has 13 residues. The V gene lost 6 bases and the J gene lost 3 bases, with 11 bases spanning the gap. The germline gives CDR1 LNHNV, CDR2 YYDKDF (reference sequence). The CDR3 spells CATSLGRDYGYTF. The CDR3 DNA sequence: TGTGCCACCAGTTTGGGCCGAGACTATGGCTACACCTTC.

The CDR3 bases are TGTGCCAGCAGCCCTACAGGTTCCCTAGAGCAGTACTTC. Its translation: CASSPTGSLEQYF. The rearrangement joins TRBV7-2 to TRBJ2-7; weak D call: TRBD1 (5 bases). In germline, CDR1 is SGHTA, CDR2 FQGNSA. The CDR3 covers 13 residues. Trimming cost V 5 bases and J 7 bases, with 15 bases left between them.

The sample holds one count of this clone. This chain joins TRBV5-1 and TRBJ2-1; TRBD1 matches at 10 bases. This CDR3 is built from 15 residues. Germline V gives CDR1 SGHRS, CDR2 YFSETQ. V shed 3 bases, J shed 8 bases, and the junction held 8 bases outside the gene matches. The CDR3 DNA reads as TGCGCCAGCAGCTACCGACAGGGGGCATTGGATGAGCAGTTCTTC. Protein product: CASSYRQGALDEQFF.

The chain employs TRBV5-1 and TRBJ2-7; TRBD2 matches 9 bases. J was trimmed by 0 bases and V by 2 bases; bases with no gene match: 15. The CDR3 is made up of 19 amino acids. The germline V gene has CDR1 SGHRS and CDR2 YFSETQ. This CDR3 is CASSLGQKLLAGSSYEQYF. The CDR3 nucleotides are TGCGCCAGCAGCTTAGGACAGAAACTACTAGCGGGTAGCTCCTACGAGCAGTACTTC.

The V gene is TRBV6-6, the J gene TRBJ2-5; 7 nucleotides agree with TRBD1. The CDR3 is made up of 13 amino acids. CDR1 and CDR2 (germline): MNHNY, SVGAGI (reference sequence). V lost 7 bases to trimming and J lost 3 bases; unmatched junction nucleotides: 5. CDR3 residues: CASTRDSKETQYF. CDR3 sequence (DNA): TGTGCCAGCACACGGGACAGTAAAGAGACCCAGTACTTC.

The table lists this clone with a count of one. The J gene is TRBJ2-2, the V gene TRBV14; 8 bases match TRBD2. From germline, CDR1 is SGHDN and CDR2 FVKESK. The J segment lost 3 bases and the V segment lost 2 bases, leaving 5 bases of the junction unmatched. CDR3 length: 16 residues. CDR3 in DNA: TGTGCCAGCAGCCAATACGCGGGAGGATACACCGGGGAGCTGTTTTTT. It is translated as CASSQYAGGYTGELFF.

The chain employs TRBV19 and TRBJ2-5; 12 positions match TRBD1. The CDR3 extends over 15 amino acids. Trimming cost V 5 bases and J 4 bases; bases outside gene matches: 5. CDR1 and CDR2 (germline): LNHDA, SQIVND (reference sequence). The CDR3 loop is CASSLGTGGSETQYF. Written as DNA, the CDR3 is TGTGCCAGTAGTTTGGGGACAGGGGGCTCAGAGACCCAGTACTTC.

J is TRBJ1-2 and V is TRBV5-1, with 10 bases that match TRBD1. The CDR3 is made up of 15 amino acids. V was pared by 0 bases and J by 6 bases, with 5 bases of the junction left unmatched. The germline V gene has CDR1 SGHRS and CDR2 YFSETQ. The CDR3 sequence is CASSLAGTGVDGYTF. For the CDR3, the DNA is TGCGCCAGCAGCTTGGCCGGGACAGGGGTTGATGGCTACACCTTC.

The chain combines TRBV5-6 with TRBJ1-1; no definite D call. Trimming stripped 1 base from V and 3 bases from J, with 16 bases between. The CDR3 contains 16 residues. The germline CDR1 and CDR2 sequences are SGHDT and YYEEEE. CDR3 sequence: CASSLFLEGSDTEAFF. The CDR3 nucleotides read TGTGCCAGCAGCTTGTTCCTAGAGGGTAGTGACACTGAAGCTTTCTTT.

The chain recombines TRBV7-9 with TRBJ1-1, with 8 bases identical to TRBD1. V dropped 5 bases and J dropped 10; count of bases not matched to a gene: 12. CDR1 is SEHNR and CDR2 is FQNEAQ in the germline V gene (reference sequence). The CDR3 contains 14 residues. The CDR3 sequence is CASSHTDRENGAFF. As DNA, the CDR3 is TGTGCCAGCAGCCATACGGACAGGGAGAATGGAGCTTTCTTT.

The chain is built from TRBV6-5 and TRBJ2-7, with a possible D match to TRBD1 (6 bases). The V end was cut by 6 bases, the J end by 0 bases, with 15 bases between. Germline CDR1 reads MNHEY; CDR2 reads SVGAGI. The CDR3 spans 15 residues. The DNA of the CDR3 is TGTGCCAGCAGGGTGAACAGGGACCCCTCCTACGAGCAGTACTTC. Protein: CASRVNRDPSYEQYF.

This rearrangement joins TRBV28 to TRBJ1-2, with TRBD1 as a possible D gene (5 bases). Trimming removed 4 bases from V and 6 bases from J, with 18 bases in between. CDR3 size: 15 residues. Germline CDR1 MDHEN, CDR2 SYDVKM. The CDR3 nucleotides are TGTGCCAGCAGTTCTACTCCAGGGTTGAGGAATGGCTACACCTTC. It is translated as CASSSTPGLRNGYTF.